This note documents a single T cell receptor (beta chain) sequence. The data belong to a study of beta chain features in type 1 diabetes. The V end lost 6 bases, the J end lost 3 bases, and 15 bases lay between the germline ends. Germline V gene lookup returns CDR1 MNHEY and CDR2 SVGAGI. CDR3 length: 15 amino acids. Each sorted population was over 98% pure. Isolated RNA was reverse transcribed in full, so expressed TCRB transcripts were sequenced. Generated by immunoSEQ multiplex PCR, the TCRdb table keeps only in-frame clones and is missing some. The table lists roughly 140,000 clones, 40% to 55% of them singletons.

V gene TRBV6-5 combines with J gene TRBJ2-1, with D perhaps matching TRBD2 (6 bases). The sequencing input was Tregs from blood. The sequence was obtained from a man younger than 35 in good health. CDR3 region: CASREGVLIYNEQFF. CDR3 nucleotide sequence: TGTGCCAGCAGGGAGGGAGTACTGATCTACAATGAGCAGTTCTTC.